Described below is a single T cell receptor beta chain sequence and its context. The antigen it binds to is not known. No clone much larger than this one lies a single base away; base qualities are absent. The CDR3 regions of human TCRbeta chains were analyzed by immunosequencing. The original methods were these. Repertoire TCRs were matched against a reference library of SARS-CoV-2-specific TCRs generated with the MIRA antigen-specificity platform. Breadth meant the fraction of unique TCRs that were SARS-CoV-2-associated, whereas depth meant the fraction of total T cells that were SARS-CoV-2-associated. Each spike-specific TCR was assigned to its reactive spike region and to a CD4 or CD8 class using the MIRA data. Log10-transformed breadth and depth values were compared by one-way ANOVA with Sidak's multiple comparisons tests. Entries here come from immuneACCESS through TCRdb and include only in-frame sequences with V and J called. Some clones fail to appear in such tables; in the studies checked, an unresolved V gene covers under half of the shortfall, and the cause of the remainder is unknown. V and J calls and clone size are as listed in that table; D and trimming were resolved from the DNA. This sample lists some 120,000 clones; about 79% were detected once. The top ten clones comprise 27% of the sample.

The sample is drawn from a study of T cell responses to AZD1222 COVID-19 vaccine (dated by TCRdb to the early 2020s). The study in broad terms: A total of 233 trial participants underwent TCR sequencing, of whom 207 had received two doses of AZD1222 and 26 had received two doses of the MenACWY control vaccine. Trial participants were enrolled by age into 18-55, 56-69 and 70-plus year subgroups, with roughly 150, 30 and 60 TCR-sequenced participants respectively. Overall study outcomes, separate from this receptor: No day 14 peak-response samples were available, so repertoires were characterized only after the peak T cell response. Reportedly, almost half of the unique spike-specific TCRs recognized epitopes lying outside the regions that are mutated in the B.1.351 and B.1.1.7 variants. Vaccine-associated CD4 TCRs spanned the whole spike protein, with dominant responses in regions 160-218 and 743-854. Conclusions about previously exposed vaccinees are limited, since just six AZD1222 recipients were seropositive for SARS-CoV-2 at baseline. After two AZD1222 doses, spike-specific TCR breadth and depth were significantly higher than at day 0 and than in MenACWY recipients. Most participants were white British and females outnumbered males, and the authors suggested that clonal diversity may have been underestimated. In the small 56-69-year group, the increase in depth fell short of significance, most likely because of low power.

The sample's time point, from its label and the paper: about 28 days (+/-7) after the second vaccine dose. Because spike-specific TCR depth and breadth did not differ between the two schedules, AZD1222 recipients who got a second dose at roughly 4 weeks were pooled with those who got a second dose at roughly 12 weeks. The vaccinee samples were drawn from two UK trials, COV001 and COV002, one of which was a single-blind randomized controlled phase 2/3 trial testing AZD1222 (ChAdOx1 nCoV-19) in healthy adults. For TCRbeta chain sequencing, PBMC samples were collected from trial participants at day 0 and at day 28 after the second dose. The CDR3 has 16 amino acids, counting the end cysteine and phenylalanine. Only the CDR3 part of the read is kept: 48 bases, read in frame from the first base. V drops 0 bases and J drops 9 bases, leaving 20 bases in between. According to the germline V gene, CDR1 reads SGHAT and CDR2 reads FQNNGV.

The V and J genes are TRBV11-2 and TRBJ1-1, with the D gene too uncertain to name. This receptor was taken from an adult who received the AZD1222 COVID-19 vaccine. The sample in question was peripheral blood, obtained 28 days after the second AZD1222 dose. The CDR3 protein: CASSLELPPRGLKAFF. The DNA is TGTGCCAGCAGCTTAGAGCTCCCGCCACGCGGGCTCAAAGCTTTCTTT.